This record looks at one T cell receptor beta chain sequence and its context. No cognate antigen has been identified for it. No much larger clone is present one base from it, and per-base qualities are unavailable. The sample is drawn from a study of CD8+CD57+ T cells in acquired aplastic anemia (dated by TCRdb to about 2018). Study-level background: On average, sorted CD4+ and CD8+ cells yielded about 3 ug of extracted DNA, with a range of about 0.18 to 30 ug. CD8+CD57+ expansion was defined as frequency above the mean frequency observed in healthy subjects.

TCR beta VDJ combination and CDR3 sequence profiling used genomic DNA as the template. TCR repertoire sequencing was run on an Illumina HiSeq 2000. Regarding the original processing steps: Repertoire assessment relied on Simpson's diversity index, CDR3 size and DJ length profiles, and TRBV/TRBJ rearrangement plots. Whichever DNA sequence was most abundant in the deep sequencing data was defined as the immunodominant clone. CDR3 amino acid sequences were checked for sharing between subjects and were compared against published repertoires and the VDJdb database. TCRdb trimmed the raw reads at Q25, called clones with MiXCR and kept productive beta chains. Rows with one shared CDR3 protein collapse into an entry with the most common genes and DNA. The authors' filters were not applied to this entry. The sample profile shows fewer than 250,000 distinct CDR3 sequences; around 50% of them were found once. The ten largest make up about 20% of the sample.

Patients chosen for sequencing had shown expansion of CD8+CD57+ cells by flow cytometry. Severe acquired aplastic anemia was diagnosed in all patients according to International Study of Aplastic Anemia and Agranulocytosis and Camitta criteria. No patient had received any therapy when blood was sampled. In the study, sorted CD4+ and CD8+ blood T cells from patients with severe aplastic anemia and from healthy subjects underwent deep sequencing of TCR repertoires. In the USA, patient enrollment took place under clinicaltrials.gov protocols 00001620, 01623167, 00001397, 00071045, 00081523 and 00961064. Ficoll-Paque density gradient centrifugation was used to isolate peripheral blood mononuclear cells. CD4+ and CD8+ T cells were sorted by FACS or magnetic beads before DNA extraction. Findings and caveats that apply to the study as a whole: Roughly 30 CD8+ CDR3 sequences were shared between patients and controls but appeared highly expressed in patients and within their immunodominant clones. No significant difference in CD8+ Simpson's diversity was found between patients and healthy controls (P=0.060).

CDR1 is given as MDHEN and CDR2 as SYDVKM, both from the germline V gene. Measured from the cysteine to the phenylalanine, the CDR3 is 14 residues long. This entry keeps only the CDR3 DNA: 42 bases, framed from base 1. Trimming leaves V shorter by 6 bases and J shorter by 8 bases, with the junction holding 12 bases beyond the gene matches. This sequence uses TRBV28 and TRBJ1-2; the junction holds 7 bases that match TRBD1. The sequence derives from a human donor with aplastic anemia. Specimen: sorted CD4+, CD8+, or CD8+CD57+ T cells (not recorded which) from PBMCs. This receptor carries the CDR3 CASRARQGSGGYTF. The nucleotide sequence is TGTGCCAGCAGGGCCCGACAGGGATCGGGCGGCTACACCTTC.